This T cell receptor (beta chain) was captured in a study of blood T cell repertoires in COVID-19. Study-level information: Acute and convalescent COVID-19 specimens originated in the United States, Italy and Spain. Nucleic acid was either cDNA or gDNA, and it came from T cells, B-cell-depleted T cells, or PBMCs.

This CDR3 spans 11 amino acids. V shed 2 bases and J shed 5 bases, with 3 bases lying between them. CDR1 is LNHNV, CDR2 YYDKDF, per germline (reference sequence). The Seattle patients joined while their infection was active and were tracked longitudinally afterward. Methods used by the authors: Amplification from reference gene primers served as the basis for estimated nucleated cell counts. Method: immunoSEQ multiplex PCR; TCRdb's copy keeps in-frame clones and lacks some. From that table come the V and J calls and clone size; the DNA was used to work out D and trimming. The table has 65,000 to 90,000 clones, around 88% seen once.

The sample comprised peripheral blood. This chain links TRBV15 with TRBJ1-1, with D unclear. This receptor was taken from an elderly man with COVID-19, enrolled during active disease. As DNA, the CDR3 is TGTGCCACCAGCAGAACTACTGAAGCTTTCTTT. Residues: CATSRTTEAFF. Filled out from reference TRBV15 and TRBJ1-1, the complete variable domain reads DAMVIQNPRYQVTQFGKPVTLSCSQTLNHNVMYWYQQKSSQAPKLLFHYYDKDFNNEADTPDNFQSRRPNTSFCFLDIRSPGLGDTAMYLCATSRTTEAFFGQGTRLTVV.